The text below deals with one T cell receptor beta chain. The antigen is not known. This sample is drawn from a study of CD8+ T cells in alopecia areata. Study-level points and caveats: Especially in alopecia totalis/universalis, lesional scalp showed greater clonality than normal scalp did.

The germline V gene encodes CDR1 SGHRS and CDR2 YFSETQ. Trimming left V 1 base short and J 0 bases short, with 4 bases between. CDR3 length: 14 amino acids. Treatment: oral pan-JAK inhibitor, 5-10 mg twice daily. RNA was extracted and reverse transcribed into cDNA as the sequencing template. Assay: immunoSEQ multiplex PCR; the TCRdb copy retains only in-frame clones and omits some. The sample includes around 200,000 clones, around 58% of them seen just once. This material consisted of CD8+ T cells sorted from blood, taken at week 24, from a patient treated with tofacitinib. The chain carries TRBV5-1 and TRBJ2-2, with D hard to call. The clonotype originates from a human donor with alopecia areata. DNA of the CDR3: TGCGCCAGCAGCTTGAGGGCGAACACCGGGGAGCTGTTTTTT. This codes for CASSLRANTGELFF.